What follows are 28 T cell receptor beta chains derived from one specimen sequenced in a study of STAT5B mutations in CD4+ large granular lymphocyte leukemia. Libraries were prepared by immunoSEQ multiplex PCR; TCRdb keeps only in-frame clonotypes and omits some of them. The sample shows about 30,000 clones, 71% of them seen only once. The sample consisted of CD4+ T cells from blood buffy coats. These receptors all stem from a human donor in good health.

The J gene is TRBJ2-7, the V gene TRBV30; tentatively, D is TRBD1 (5 bases). V dropped 3 bases and J dropped 3 bases, with 18 bases sitting between them. Germline V gene sequence: CDR1 GTSNPN, CDR2 SVGIG (reference sequence). The CDR3 is 15 amino acids. CDR3 nucleotides: TGTGCCTGGAGATTTTCAGGGATACCTCACTACGAGCAGTACTTC. Amino acids: CAWRFSGIPHYEQYF.

This clone was seen a handful of times. The rearrangement links TRBV28 to TRBJ1-4; D not certain. This CDR3 comprises 13 residues. Germline V gene lookup returns CDR1 MDHEN and CDR2 SYDVKM. The ends were cut back, 1 base at V and 13 bases at J, with 13 bases in the middle. In DNA, the CDR3 is TGTGCCAGCAGTTTATACCAACTCGGGAGACTGTTTTTT. Translating gives CASSLYQLGRLFF.

CDR3 loop: CASSVEGGGPPYEQYF. In DNA form, the CDR3 reads TGTGCCAGCAGCGTAGAAGGGGGGGGGCCCCCATACGAGCAGTACTTC. The chain joins TRBV9 to TRBJ2-7; maybe TRBD2 (7 bases). Germline loops: CDR1 SGDLS, CDR2 YYNGEE. Trimming stripped 0 bases from V and 4 bases from J, with 17 bases between. CDR3 length: 16 amino acids.

This chain uses TRBV5-4 with TRBJ2-2, with 10 nucleotides matching TRBD2. V shed 0 bases and J 6 bases; nucleotides not matched to a gene: 5. This CDR3 comprises 16 residues. Germline CDR1 and CDR2: SGHNT and YYREEE (reference sequence). CDR3 loop: CASSLGLAGVAGELFF. The CDR3 nucleotides read TGTGCCAGCAGCTTGGGCCTAGCGGGGGTAGCCGGGGAGCTGTTTTTT. The whole variable domain, filled in from reference TRBV5-4 and TRBJ2-2, reads ETGVTQSPTHLIKTRGQQVTLRCSSQSGHNTVSWYQQALGQGPQFIFQYYREEENGRGNFPPRFSGLQFPNYSSELNVNALELDDSALYLCASSLGLAGVAGELFFGEGSRLTVL.

CDR3 sequence: CAWKTVGWGVEQYF. As DNA, the CDR3 is TGTGCCTGGAAGACCGTTGGGTGGGGCGTCGAGCAGTACTTC. The gene calls are TRBV30 and TRBJ2-7; a possible D gene is TRBD1 (5 bases). CDR1 and CDR2 from the germline V gene are GTSNPN and SVGIG (reference sequence). Between the trimmed V and J ends, which lost 4 bases and 6 bases, there was a span of 19 bases. The CDR3 has 14 residues.

The rearrangement uses TRBV6-5 and TRBJ1-1; D possibly corresponds to TRBD1 (5 bases). The V end lost 4 bases, the J end lost 4 bases, and 19 bases lay between the germline ends. CDR1 is MNHEY, CDR2 SVGAGI, per germline. CDR3 length: 16 amino acids. The DNA for the CDR3 is TGTGCCAGCAGTTTCCTCGCGGGGCTTGGTGGCACTGAAGCTTTCTTT. Translating gives CASSFLAGLGGTEAFF.

V is TRBV27 and J is TRBJ2-3; 7 bases are a match to TRBD2. The junction had 13 bases not matched to a gene; V was cut back by 6 bases and J by 7 bases. CDR3 length: 15 amino acids. The germline gives CDR1 MNHEY, CDR2 SMNVEV (reference sequence). CDR3 in DNA: TGTGCCAGCAGGAGAGCGGGGTTTGGGGAGAATACGCAGTATTTT. Translation gives CASRRAGFGENTQYF.

This chain joins TRBV20-1 and TRBJ2-1, with D perhaps matching TRBD1 (5 bases). V gave up 6 bases and J gave up 4 bases, with 7 bases separating them. CDR1 and CDR2 (germline): DFQATT, SNEGSKA (reference sequence). The CDR3 extends over 11 amino acids. The CDR3 sequence: CSARQYNEQFF. DNA for the CDR3: TGCAGTGCCCGACAGTACAATGAGCAGTTCTTC.

The chain recombines TRBV6-6 with TRBJ1-1, with D uncertain. CDR1 and CDR2 (germline): MNHNY, SVGAGI (reference sequence). CDR3 length equals 13 residues. V lost 0 bases and J lost 7, with 9 bases in between. This CDR3 is CASSYSEKGEAFF. Here the CDR3 DNA reads TGTGCCAGCAGTTACTCCGAAAAGGGTGAAGCTTTCTTT.

V usage is TRBV7-9 and J usage is TRBJ1-5; no firm D call. The CDR3 is 15 amino acids. The germline V gene has CDR1 SEHNR and CDR2 FQNEAQ (reference sequence). V lost 5 bases to trimming and J lost 9 bases, with 20 bases between them. The CDR3 reads CASSPIPGGNGPQHF. The CDR3 nucleotides read TGTGCCAGCAGCCCAATCCCAGGAGGGAATGGGCCCCAGCATTTT.

This clone has a handful of counts. This chain uses TRBV18 with TRBJ1-1, with D hard to call. CDR1 and CDR2 (germline): KGHSH, LQKENI. The CDR3 is 12 amino acids. V was shortened by 3 bases and J by 4 bases, with 6 bases between the two germline ends. As DNA, the CDR3 is TGTGCCAGCTCACCCTTAACCACTGAAGCTTTCTTT. Translating it yields CASSPLTTEAFF.

The chain links TRBV6-5 to TRBJ2-5; 8 bases map to TRBD2. Germline V gene lookup returns CDR1 MNHEY and CDR2 SVGAGI. V lost 5 bases, J lost 2 bases, and 7 bases stayed unmatched. CDR3 length: 15 amino acids. The CDR3 loop reads CASSRSGVGQETQYF. Here the CDR3 DNA reads TGTGCCAGCAGTCGTAGCGGGGTCGGACAAGAGACCCAGTACTTC.

The V call is TRBV7-8, the J call TRBJ1-2; 9 nucleotides line up with TRBD1. The CDR3 is 15 amino acids. V gave up 4 bases and J gave up 8 bases; unmatched junction bases: 11. In germline, CDR1 is SGHVS, CDR2 FQNEAQ. The CDR3 DNA reads as TGTGCCAGCAGCTCTCGGGACAGGGACGTTAAAGGCTACACCTTC. Protein: CASSSRDRDVKGYTF.

This clone was counted a few times. This chain connects TRBV29-1 to TRBJ1-1; possible D gene TRBD1, 6 bases. Germline CDR1 reads SQVTM; CDR2 reads ANQGSEA. Trimming pared 7 bases from V and 0 bases from J, leaving 15 bases between. This CDR3 comprises 14 residues. CDR3 nucleotide sequence: TGCAGCGGCATCAGGGGCGGTATGAACACTGAAGCTTTCTTT. This codes for CSGIRGGMNTEAFF.

This chain joins TRBV5-1 and TRBJ2-7; D possibly corresponds to TRBD2 (7 bases). CDR1 SGHRS and CDR2 YFSETQ come from the germline V gene. Between the trimmed V and J ends, which lost 2 bases and 1 base, there was a span of 16 bases. The CDR3 is 16 amino acids. DNA for the CDR3: TGCGCCAGCAGCTTCATTGGGGGAGGGGGTTCCTACGAGCAGTACTTC. Translation gives CASSFIGGGGSYEQYF.

The rearrangement uses TRBV6-5 and TRBJ1-4, with 8 bases lining up with TRBD1. The V gene's germline CDR1 is MNHEY and CDR2 SVGAGI. V shed 5 bases, J shed 7 bases, and the junction held 9 bases outside the gene matches. This CDR3 has 15 residues. The CDR3, as DNA: TGTGCCAGCAGTCCCTGGACAGGGCAGGGTGAAAAACTGTTTTTT. Encoded protein: CASSPWTGQGEKLFF.

The V call is TRBV28, the J call TRBJ2-7, with a weak D call TRBD1 (5 bases). This CDR3 is built from 13 residues. Trimming removed 3 bases from V and 3 bases from J, with 9 bases in between. The germline V gene encodes CDR1 MDHEN and CDR2 SYDVKM. The CDR3 protein is CASSLAGFYEQYF. CDR3 coding DNA: TGTGCCAGCAGTTTGGCAGGGTTCTACGAGCAGTACTTC.

The chain joins TRBV2 to TRBJ2-5; D possibly corresponds to TRBD1 (6 bases). Between the trimmed V and J ends, which lost 4 bases and 4 bases, there was a span of 16 bases. CDR1 is SNHLY and CDR2 is FYNNEI in the germline V gene. The CDR3 covers 15 residues. CDR3 sequence: CASSASQGGGETQYF. The CDR3 nucleotides read TGTGCCAGCAGTGCTTCACAGGGCGGAGGAGAGACCCAGTACTTC.

This clone was seen more than once but under ten times. This chain uses TRBV28 with TRBJ1-6; TRBD1 matches 10 bases. Germline lookup yields CDR1 MDHEN and CDR2 SYDVKM. Unmatched junction bases numbered 4, after V lost 4 bases and J lost 10 bases. The CDR3 is made up of 14 amino acids. CDR3 sequence reads: CASSSGQGGSPLHF. For the CDR3, the DNA is TGTGCCAGCAGTTCCGGACAGGGGGGATCACCCCTCCACTTT. Drawing the rest from reference TRBV28 and TRBJ1-6, the complete variable domain is DVKVTQSSRYLVKRTGEKVFLECVQDMDHENMFWYRQDPGLGLRLIYFSYDVKMKEKGDIPEGYSVSREKKERFSLILESASTNQTSMYLCASSSGQGGSPLHFGNGTRLTVT.

The V gene is TRBV28, the J gene TRBJ2-7; 9 bases fit TRBD1. Unmatched junction bases numbered 8, after V lost 5 bases and J lost 3 bases. CDR3 length: 15 amino acids. In germline, CDR1 is MDHEN, CDR2 SYDVKM. CDR3 region: CASSDSRDRVYEQYF. The CDR3, as DNA: TGTGCCAGCAGTGACTCCCGGGACAGGGTCTACGAGCAGTACTTC.

The chain employs TRBV7-3 and TRBJ1-6; maybe TRBD1 (6 bases). The germline V gene has CDR1 SGHTA and CDR2 FQGTGA. Trimming removed 3 bases at V and 11 bases at J, with 14 bases between. The CDR3 is made up of 14 amino acids. CDR3 in DNA: TGTGCCAGCAGCTTGACAGGTCTTGTCGCACCCCTCCACTTT. Translating it yields CASSLTGLVAPLHF.

V usage is TRBV7-9 and J usage is TRBJ2-3; 9 positions agree with TRBD1. CDR1 SEHNR and CDR2 FQNEAQ come from the germline V gene (reference sequence). The ends lost 1 base at V and 3 bases at J; junction bases unmatched: 2. The CDR3 loop spans 15 amino acids. CDR3 sequence reads: CASSLGTGVTDTQYF. For the CDR3, the DNA is TGTGCCAGCAGCTTAGGGACAGGGGTAACAGATACGCAGTATTTT. The whole variable domain, filled in from reference TRBV7-9 and TRBJ2-3, reads DTGVSQNPRHKITKRGQNVTFRCDPISEHNRLYWYRQTLGQGPEFLTYFQNEAQLEKSRLLSDRFSAERPKGSFSTLEIQRTEQGDSAMYLCASSLGTGVTDTQYFGPGTRLTVL.

The gene calls are TRBV18 and TRBJ2-7, with TRBD1 matching over 11 bases. V gave up 3 bases and J gave up 6 bases; unmatched junction bases: 7. The CDR3 is made up of 15 amino acids. Germline loops: CDR1 KGHSH, CDR2 LQKENI. The CDR3 here is CASSPTGQGVSEQYF. The CDR3 DNA is TGTGCCAGCTCACCCACGGGACAGGGGGTCTCCGAGCAGTACTTC. The variable domain in full, completed from reference TRBV18 and TRBJ2-7, reads NAGVMQNPRHLVRRRGQEARLRCSPMKGHSHVYWYRQLPEEGLKFMVYLQKENIIDESGMPKERFSAEFPKEGPSILRIQQVVRGDSAAYFCASSPTGQGVSEQYFGPGTRLTVT.

This clone has a single count. The rearrangement uses TRBV14 and TRBJ1-1; TRBD1 is a possible D gene (6 bases). V lost 3 bases and J lost 4, with 12 bases in between. The CDR3 is 14 amino acids. Per the germline V gene, CDR1 is SGHDN and CDR2 is FVKESK. This CDR3 reads CASSHKQGGTEAFF. In nucleotides, the CDR3 is TGTGCCAGCAGCCACAAACAGGGAGGCACTGAAGCTTTCTTT.

The genes are TRBV19 and TRBJ2-5; 8 nucleotides align to TRBD1. V shed 5 bases and J 1 base; nucleotides not matched to a gene: 3. The CDR3 is made up of 14 amino acids. Germline V gene lookup returns CDR1 LNHDA and CDR2 SQIVND (reference sequence). The CDR3 region has the DNA TGTGCCAGTAGTGCGACAGGGGTCCAAGAGACCCAGTACTTC. Translating it yields CASSATGVQETQYF.

This clone was counted between two and nine times. The CDR3 DNA sequence: TGTGCCAGCAGGTGGGGTCCTGAAGCTTTCTTT. Translated: CASRWGPEAFF. V is TRBV2 and J is TRBJ1-1; the D is unclear. Germline V lookup: CDR1 SNHLY, CDR2 FYNNEI. Trimming pared 6 bases from V and 6 bases from J, leaving 8 bases between. CDR3 length equals 11 residues. The full variable domain, in which reference TRBV2 and TRBJ1-1 provide the parts outside the CDR3, is EPEVTQTPSHQVTQMGQEVILRCVPISNHLYFYWYRQILGQKVEFLVSFYNNEISEKSEIFDDQFSVERPDGSNFTLKIRSTKLEDSAMYFCASRWGPEAFFGQGTRLTVV.

The gene calls are TRBV28 and TRBJ1-2, with D possibly matching TRBD1 (5 bases). Germline V lookup: CDR1 MDHEN, CDR2 SYDVKM. The CDR3 has 13 amino acids. Trimming cost V 2 bases and J 5 bases, with 9 bases left between them. Here the CDR3 reads CASSLTEGYGYTF. DNA for the CDR3: TGTGCCAGCAGTTTAACAGAGGGGTATGGCTACACCTTC.

The V and J genes are TRBV18 and TRBJ1-5, with 7 bases fitting TRBD1. Germline V CDR1 and CDR2: KGHSH, LQKENI. This CDR3 is built from 18 residues. The trim removed 3 bases at V and 6 bases at J, leaving 17 bases unmatched. CDR3 DNA: TGTGCCAGCTCACCCTTGGCAGGGGGGGGCTCCTATCGTCAGCCCCAGCATTTT. This gives the protein CASSPLAGGGSYRQPQHF.